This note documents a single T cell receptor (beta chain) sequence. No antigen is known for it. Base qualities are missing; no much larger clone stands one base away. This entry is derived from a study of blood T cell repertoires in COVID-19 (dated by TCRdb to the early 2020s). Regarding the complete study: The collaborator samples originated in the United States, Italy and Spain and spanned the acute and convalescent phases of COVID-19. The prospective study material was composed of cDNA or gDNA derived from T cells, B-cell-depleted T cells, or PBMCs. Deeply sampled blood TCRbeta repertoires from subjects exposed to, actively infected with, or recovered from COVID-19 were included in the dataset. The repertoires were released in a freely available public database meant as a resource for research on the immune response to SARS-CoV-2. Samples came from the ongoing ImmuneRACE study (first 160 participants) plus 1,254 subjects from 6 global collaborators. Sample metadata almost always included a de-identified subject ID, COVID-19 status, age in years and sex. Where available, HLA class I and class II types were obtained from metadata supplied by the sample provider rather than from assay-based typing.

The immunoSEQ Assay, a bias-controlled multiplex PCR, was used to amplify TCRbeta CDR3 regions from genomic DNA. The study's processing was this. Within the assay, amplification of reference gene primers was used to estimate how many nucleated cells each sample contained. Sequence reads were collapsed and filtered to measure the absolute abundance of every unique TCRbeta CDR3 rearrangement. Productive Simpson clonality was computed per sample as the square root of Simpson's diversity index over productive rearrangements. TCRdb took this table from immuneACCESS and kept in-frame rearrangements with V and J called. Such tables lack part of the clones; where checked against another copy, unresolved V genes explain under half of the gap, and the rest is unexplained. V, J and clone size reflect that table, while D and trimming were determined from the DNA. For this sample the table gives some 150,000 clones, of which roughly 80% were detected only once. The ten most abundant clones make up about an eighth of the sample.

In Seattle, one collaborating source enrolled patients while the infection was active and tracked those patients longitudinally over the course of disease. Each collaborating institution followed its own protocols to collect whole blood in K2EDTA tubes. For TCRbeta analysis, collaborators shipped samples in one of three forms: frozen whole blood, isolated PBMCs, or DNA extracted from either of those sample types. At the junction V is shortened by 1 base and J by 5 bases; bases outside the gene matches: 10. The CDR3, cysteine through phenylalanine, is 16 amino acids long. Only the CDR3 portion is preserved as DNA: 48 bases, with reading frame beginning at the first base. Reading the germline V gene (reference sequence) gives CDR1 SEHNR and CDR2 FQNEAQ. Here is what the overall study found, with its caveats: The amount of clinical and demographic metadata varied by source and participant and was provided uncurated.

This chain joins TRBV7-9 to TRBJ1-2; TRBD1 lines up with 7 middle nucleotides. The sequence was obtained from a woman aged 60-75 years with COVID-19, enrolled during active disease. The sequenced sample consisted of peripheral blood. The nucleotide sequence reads TGTGCCAGCAGCTTAGTAGGCACAGGGGTTGGTTATGGCTACACCTTC. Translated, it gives CASSLVGTGVGYGYTF. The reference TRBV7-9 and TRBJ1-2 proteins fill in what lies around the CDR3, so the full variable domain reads DTGVSQNPRHKITKRGQNVTFRCDPISEHNRLYWYRQTLGQGPEFLTYFQNEAQLEKSRLLSDRFSAERPKGSFSTLEIQRTEQGDSAMYLCASSLVGTGVGYGYTFGSGTRLTVV.